This TCR beta chain derives from a study of blood T cell repertoires in COVID-19. The CDR3 has 11 residues. Germline assignment: CDR1 MDHEN and CDR2 SYDVKM. V was trimmed by 1 base and J by 9 bases, leaving 4 bases between them. The method was immunoSEQ multiplex PCR; TCRdb's version includes in-frame clones alone and lacks a portion of them. Of about 34,000 clones detected, roughly 74% appear once; the ten largest clones hold approximately 15%. Sequences were obtained from peripheral blood. The rearrangement joins TRBV28 to TRBJ2-1; D not resolved. The source of this sequence is a man older than 75 with active or convalescent COVID-19. The CDR3 loop is CASSLLREQFF. The CDR3 DNA is TGTGCCAGCAGTTTATTGCGTGAGCAGTTCTTC.